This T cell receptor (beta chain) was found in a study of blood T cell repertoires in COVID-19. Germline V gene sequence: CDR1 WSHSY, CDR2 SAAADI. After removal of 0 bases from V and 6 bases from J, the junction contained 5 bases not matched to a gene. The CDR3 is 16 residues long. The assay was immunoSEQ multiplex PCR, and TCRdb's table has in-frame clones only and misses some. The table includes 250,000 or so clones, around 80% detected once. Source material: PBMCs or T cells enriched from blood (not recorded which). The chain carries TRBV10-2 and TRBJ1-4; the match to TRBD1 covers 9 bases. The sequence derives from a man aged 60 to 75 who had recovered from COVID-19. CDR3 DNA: TGCGCCAGCAGTGAGTCGTTGGACAGGGGTCATGAAAAACTGTTTTTT. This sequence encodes CASSESLDRGHEKLFF.